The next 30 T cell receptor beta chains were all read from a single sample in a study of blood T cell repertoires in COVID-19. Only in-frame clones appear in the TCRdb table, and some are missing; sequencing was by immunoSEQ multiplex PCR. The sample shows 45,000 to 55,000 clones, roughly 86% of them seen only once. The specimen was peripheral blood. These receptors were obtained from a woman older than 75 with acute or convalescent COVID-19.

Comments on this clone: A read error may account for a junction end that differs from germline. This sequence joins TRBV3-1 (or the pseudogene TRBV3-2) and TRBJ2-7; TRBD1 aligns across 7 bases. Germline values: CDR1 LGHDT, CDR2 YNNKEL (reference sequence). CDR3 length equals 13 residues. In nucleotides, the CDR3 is TGTGCCAGCAGCCCGACAGGGCCACCAAGGCCGCACTTC. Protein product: CASSPTGPPRPHF.

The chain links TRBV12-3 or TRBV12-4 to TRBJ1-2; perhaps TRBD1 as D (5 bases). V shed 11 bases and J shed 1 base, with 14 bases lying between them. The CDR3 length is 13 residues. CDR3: CAGMGGNNYGYTF. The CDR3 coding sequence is TGTGCCGGAATGGGGGGGAATAACTATGGCTACACCTTC.

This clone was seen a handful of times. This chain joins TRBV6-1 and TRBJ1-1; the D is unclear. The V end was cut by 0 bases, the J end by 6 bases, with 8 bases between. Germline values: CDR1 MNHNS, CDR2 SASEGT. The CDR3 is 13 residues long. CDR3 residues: CASSEAFLPEAFF. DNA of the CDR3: TGTGCCAGCAGTGAAGCATTCCTCCCTGAAGCTTTCTTT.

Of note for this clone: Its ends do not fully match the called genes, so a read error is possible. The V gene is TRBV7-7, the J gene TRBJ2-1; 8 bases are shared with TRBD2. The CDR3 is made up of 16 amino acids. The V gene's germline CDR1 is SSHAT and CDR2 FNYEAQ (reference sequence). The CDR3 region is CASSPTQGLGYNEQFF. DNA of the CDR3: TGTGCTAGCAGCCCGACCCAGGGACTAGGTTACAATGAGCAGTTCTTC. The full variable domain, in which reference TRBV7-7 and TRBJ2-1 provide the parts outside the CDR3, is GAGVSQSPRYKVTKRGQDVTLRCDPISSHATLYWYQQALGQGPEFLTYFNYEAQPDKSGLPSDRFSAERPEGSISTLTIQRTEQRDSAMYRCASSPTQGLGYNEQFFGPGTRLTVL.

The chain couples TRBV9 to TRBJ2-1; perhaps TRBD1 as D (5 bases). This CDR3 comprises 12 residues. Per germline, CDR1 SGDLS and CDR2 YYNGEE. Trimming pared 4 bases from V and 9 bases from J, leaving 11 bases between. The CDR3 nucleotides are TGTGCCAGCAGCACCGGAAGGGGTGAGCAGTTCTTC. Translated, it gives CASSTGRGEQFF. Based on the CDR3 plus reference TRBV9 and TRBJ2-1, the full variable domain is DSGVTQTPKHLITATGQRVTLRCSPRSGDLSVYWYQQSLDQGLQFLIQYYNGEERAKGNILERFSAQQFPDLHSELNLSSLELGDSALYFCASSTGRGEQFFGPGTRLTVL.

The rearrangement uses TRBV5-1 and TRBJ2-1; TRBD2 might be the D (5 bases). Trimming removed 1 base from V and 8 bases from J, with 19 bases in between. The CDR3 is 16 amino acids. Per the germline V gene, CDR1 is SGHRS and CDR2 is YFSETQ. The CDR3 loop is CASSLQASSRVDEQFF. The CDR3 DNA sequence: TGCGCCAGCAGCTTGCAGGCTAGCTCCCGAGTAGATGAGCAGTTCTTC.

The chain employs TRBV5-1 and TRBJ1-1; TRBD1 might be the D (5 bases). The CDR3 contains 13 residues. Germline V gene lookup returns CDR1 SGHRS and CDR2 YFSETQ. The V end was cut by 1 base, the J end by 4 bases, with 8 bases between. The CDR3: CASSLPGGTEAFF. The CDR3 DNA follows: TGCGCCAGCAGCTTGCCGGGGGGCACTGAAGCTTTCTTT.

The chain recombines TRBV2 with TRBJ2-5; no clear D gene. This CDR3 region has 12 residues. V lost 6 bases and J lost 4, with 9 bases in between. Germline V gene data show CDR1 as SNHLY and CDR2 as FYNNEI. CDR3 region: CASSKSGETQYF. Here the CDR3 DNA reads TGTGCCAGCAGCAAATCGGGAGAGACCCAGTACTTC.

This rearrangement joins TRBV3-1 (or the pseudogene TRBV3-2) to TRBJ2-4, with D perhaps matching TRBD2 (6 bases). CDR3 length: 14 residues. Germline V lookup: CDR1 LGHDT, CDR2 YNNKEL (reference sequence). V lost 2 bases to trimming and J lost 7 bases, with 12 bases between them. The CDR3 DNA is TGTGCCAGCAGCCAAAGGGAGGCTGGTAACATTCAGTACTTC. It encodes CASSQREAGNIQYF.

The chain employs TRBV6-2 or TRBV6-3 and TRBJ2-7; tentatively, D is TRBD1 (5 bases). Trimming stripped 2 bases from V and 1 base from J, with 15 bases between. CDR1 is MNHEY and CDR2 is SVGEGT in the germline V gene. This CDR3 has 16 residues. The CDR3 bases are TGTGCCAGCAGTTACGGCGGCGGCACAGGATCCTACGAGCAGTACGTC. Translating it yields CASSYGGGTGSYEQYV.

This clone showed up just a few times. CDR3 DNA: TGTGCCAGCAGTCCCTCTGACAGGGTCTATGGCTACACCTTC. Its protein is CASSPSDRVYGYTF. This rearrangement joins TRBV27 to TRBJ1-2, with 7 nucleotides matching TRBD1. V lost 5 bases, J lost 4 bases, and 7 bases stayed unmatched. Germline loops: CDR1 MNHEY, CDR2 SMNVEV (reference sequence). This CDR3 is built from 14 residues.

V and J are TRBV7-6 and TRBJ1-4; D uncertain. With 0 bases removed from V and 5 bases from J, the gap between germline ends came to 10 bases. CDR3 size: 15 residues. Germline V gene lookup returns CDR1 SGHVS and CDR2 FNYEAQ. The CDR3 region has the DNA TGTGCCAGCAGCTTAGCTGGAGGGAGAAATGAAAAACTGTTTTTT. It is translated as CASSLAGGRNEKLFF.

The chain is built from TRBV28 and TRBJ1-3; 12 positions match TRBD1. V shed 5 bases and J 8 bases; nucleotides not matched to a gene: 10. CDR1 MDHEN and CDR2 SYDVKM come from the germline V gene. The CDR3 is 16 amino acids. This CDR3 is CASSKIGTGGRDTIYF. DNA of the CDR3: TGTGCCAGCAGTAAAATAGGGACAGGGGGCCGTGACACCATATATTTT.

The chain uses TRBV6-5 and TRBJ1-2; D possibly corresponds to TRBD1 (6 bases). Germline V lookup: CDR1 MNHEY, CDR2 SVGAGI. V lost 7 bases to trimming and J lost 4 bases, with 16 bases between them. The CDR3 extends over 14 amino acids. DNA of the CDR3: TGTGCCAGCACCGTCTCGGACAGCCCCTATGGCTACACCTTC. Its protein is CASTVSDSPYGYTF.

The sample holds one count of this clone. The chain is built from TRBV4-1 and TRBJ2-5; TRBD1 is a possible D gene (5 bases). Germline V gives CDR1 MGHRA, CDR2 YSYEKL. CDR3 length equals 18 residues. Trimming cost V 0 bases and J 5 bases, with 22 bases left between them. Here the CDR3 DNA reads TGCGCCAGCAGCCAAGATCACGCCCGACAGTATTTTGAGGAGACCCAGTACTTC. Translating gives CASSQDHARQYFEETQYF.

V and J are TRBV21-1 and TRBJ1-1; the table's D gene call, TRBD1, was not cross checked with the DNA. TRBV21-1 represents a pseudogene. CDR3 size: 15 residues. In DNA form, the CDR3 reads TGTGCCAGCAGCATGCCGTACAGGGTAAACACTGAAGCTTTCTTT. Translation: CASSMPYRVNTEAFF.

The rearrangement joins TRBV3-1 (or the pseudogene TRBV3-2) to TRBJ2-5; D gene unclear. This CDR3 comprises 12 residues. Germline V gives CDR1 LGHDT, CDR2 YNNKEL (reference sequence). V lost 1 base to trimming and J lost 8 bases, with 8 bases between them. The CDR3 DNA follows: TGTGCCAGCAGCCAAGGTGGGCCCACCCAGTACTTC. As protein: CASSQGGPTQYF.

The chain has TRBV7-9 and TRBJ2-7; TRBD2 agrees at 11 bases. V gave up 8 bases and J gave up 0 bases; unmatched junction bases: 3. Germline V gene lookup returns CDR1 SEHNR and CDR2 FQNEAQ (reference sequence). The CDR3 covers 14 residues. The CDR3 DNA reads TGTGCCAGCGGGACTAGCGGATTCTCCTACGAGCAGTACTTC. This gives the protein CASGTSGFSYEQYF.

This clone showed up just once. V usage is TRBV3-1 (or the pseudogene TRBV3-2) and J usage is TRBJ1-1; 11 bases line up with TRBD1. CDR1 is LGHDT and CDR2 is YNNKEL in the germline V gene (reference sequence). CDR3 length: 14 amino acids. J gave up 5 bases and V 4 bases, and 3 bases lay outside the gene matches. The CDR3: CASSLDRGRTEAFF. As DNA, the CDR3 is TGTGCCAGCAGCCTGGACAGGGGGCGGACTGAAGCTTTCTTT.

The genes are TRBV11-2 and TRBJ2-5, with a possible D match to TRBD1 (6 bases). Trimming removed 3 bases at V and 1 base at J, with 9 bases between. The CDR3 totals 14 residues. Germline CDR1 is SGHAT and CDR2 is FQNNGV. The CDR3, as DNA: TGTGCCAGCAGCTTGAACAGGGTCCAAGAGACCCAGTACTTC. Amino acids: CASSLNRVQETQYF.

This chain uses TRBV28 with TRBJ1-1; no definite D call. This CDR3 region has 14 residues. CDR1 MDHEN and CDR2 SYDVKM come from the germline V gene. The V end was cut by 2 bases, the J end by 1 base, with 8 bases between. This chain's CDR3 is CASSLLSGNTEAFF. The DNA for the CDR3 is TGTGCCAGCAGTTTACTGTCCGGGAACACTGAAGCTTTCTTT.

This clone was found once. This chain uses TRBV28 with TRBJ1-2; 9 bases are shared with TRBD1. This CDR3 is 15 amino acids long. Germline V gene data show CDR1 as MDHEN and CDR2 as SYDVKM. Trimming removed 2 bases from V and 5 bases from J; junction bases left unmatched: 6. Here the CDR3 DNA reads TGTGCCAGCAGTTTAACGCGACAGGGGGTTTATGGCTACACCTTC. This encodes CASSLTRQGVYGYTF.

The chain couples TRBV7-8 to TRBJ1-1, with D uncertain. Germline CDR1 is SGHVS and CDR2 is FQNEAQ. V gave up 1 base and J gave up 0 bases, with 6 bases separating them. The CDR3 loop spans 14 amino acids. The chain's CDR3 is CASSLGAMNTEAFF. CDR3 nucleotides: TGTGCCAGCAGCTTAGGGGCTATGAACACTGAAGCTTTCTTT.

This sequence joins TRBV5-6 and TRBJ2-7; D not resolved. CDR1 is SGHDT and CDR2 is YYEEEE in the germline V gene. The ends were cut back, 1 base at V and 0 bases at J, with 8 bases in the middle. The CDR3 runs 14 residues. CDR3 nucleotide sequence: TGTGCCAGCAGCTTGACGGTGCCCTCCTACGAGCAGTACTTC. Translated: CASSLTVPSYEQYF.

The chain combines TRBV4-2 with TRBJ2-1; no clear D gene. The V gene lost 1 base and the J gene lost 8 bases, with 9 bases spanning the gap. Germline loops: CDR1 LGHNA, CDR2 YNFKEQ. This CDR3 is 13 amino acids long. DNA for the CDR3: TGTGCCAGCAGCCAAGGCGATTCGGATGAGCAGTTCTTC. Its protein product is CASSQGDSDEQFF.

The CDR3 loop is CASSQERDSPLHF. DNA of the CDR3: TGTGCCAGCAGCCAGGAGCGGGATTCACCCCTCCACTTT. The chain links TRBV5-4 to TRBJ1-6; no clear D. CDR3 length equals 13 residues. CDR1 is SGHNT and CDR2 is YYREEE in the germline V gene (reference sequence). V was shortened by 4 bases and J by 8 bases, with 10 bases between the two germline ends.

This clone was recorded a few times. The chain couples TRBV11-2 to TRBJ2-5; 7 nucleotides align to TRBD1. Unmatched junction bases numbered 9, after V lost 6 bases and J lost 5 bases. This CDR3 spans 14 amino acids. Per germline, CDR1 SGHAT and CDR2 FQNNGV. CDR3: CASRGFLTGETQYF. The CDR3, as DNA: TGTGCCAGCAGGGGGTTTTTGACAGGGGAGACCCAGTACTTC.

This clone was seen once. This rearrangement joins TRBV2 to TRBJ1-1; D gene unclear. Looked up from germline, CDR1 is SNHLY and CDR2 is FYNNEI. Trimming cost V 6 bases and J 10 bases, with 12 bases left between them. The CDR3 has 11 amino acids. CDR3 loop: CASRGDGGAFF. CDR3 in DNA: TGTGCCAGCAGGGGAGACGGAGGAGCTTTCTTT.

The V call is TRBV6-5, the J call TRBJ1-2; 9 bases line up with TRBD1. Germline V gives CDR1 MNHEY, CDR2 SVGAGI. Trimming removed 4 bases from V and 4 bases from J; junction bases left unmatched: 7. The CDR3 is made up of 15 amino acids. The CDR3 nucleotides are TGTGCCAGCAGTTCCAAGGACAGGGGTGGCTATGGCTACACCTTC. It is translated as CASSSKDRGGYGYTF.

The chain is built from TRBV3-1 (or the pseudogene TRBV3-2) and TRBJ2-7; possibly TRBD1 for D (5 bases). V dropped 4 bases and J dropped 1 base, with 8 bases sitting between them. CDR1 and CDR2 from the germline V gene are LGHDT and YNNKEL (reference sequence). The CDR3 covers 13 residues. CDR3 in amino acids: CASSPRESYEQYF. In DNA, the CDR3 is TGTGCCAGCAGCCCCAGGGAATCCTACGAGCAGTACTTC.